This T cell receptor (beta chain) was obtained from a study of T cells after yellow fever vaccination. In the case of this clonotype: Its target is not known.

Study-level results: From the bulk population, abundant clonotypes could contaminate and appear within FACS-sorted repertoires. Post-booster reappearance was seen for most primary-vaccination clones (about 96% CD4, roughly 86% CD8).

TCR cDNA was made by 5'RACE template switching, adding a universal primer site and UMIs. TCRdb analysed the 5' RACE reads with MiXCR anew, one entry per CDR3 protein. This sample carries some 120,000 distinct CDR3 sequences, roughly 8.9% of them seen once, and the ten largest clones take less than 30%. The sequencing here drew on CD8+ T cells sorted from PBMCs, taken 45 days after the yellow fever booster vaccination. This sequence was found in a man aged 30 to 45 who received the YFV17D yellow fever vaccine.

CDR3 amino acids: CASSQENSGFLKETQYF. The CDR3, as DNA: TGTGCCAGCAGCCAAGAGAATAGCGGGTTCCTCAAAGAGACCCAGTACTTC. The J gene is TRBJ2-5, the V gene TRBV4-2, with 7 nucleotides matching TRBD2. Germline loops: CDR1 LGHNA, CDR2 YNFKEQ. CDR3 length: 17 residues. Trimming cost V 0 bases and J 3 bases; bases outside gene matches: 10.